These 10 T cell receptor beta chains were sequenced from one sample in a study of blood T cells in healthy people across ages. Primed by a sample-barcoded 5' primer and a J-beta primer mix, a second PCR proceeded for about 6 to 11 cycles. One entry per CDR3 protein results from TCRdb running MiXCR on the 5' RACE reads. This sample has 1.5 million to 2 million distinct CDR3 sequences; about 50% occur once, and the top ten carry over 2%. Specimen: blood. The receptors stem from a woman in her forties in good health.

In its sample, this clonotype was seen once. The chain joins TRBV6-2 or TRBV6-3 to TRBJ2-3; D may be TRBD1 (8 bases). Germline V gives CDR1 MNHEY, CDR2 SVGEGT. CDR3 length: 17 residues. Trimming pared 0 bases from V and 1 base from J, leaving 14 bases between. The CDR3 sequence: CASSYSGGTGRTDTQYF. CDR3 bases: TGTGCCAGCAGTTACTCGGGGGGGACAGGCCGCACAGATACGCAGTATTTT.

This clonotype was counted only a few times. The rearrangement links TRBV20-1 to TRBJ2-5; 10 bases line up with TRBD2. Germline trimming cut 7 bases from V and 5 bases from J; bases unmatched to any gene: 13. The CDR3 is 15 residues long. Germline CDR1 is DFQATT and CDR2 is SNEGSKA (reference sequence). CDR3 sequence reads: CSVPWLAGGGETQYF. The CDR3 bases are TGCAGTGTCCCGTGGTTAGCGGGGGGCGGGGAGACCCAGTACTTC.

The V and J genes are TRBV11-2 and TRBJ2-4, with 8 positions matching TRBD2. This CDR3 spans 18 amino acids. The J segment lost 0 bases and the V segment lost 1 base, leaving 8 bases of the junction unmatched. Per the germline V gene, CDR1 is SGHAT and CDR2 is FQNNGV. As DNA, the CDR3 is TGTGCCAGCAGCTTAGGGGTGGGAGCGGGGGTAGCCAAAAACATTCAGTACTTC. Amino acids: CASSLGVGAGVAKNIQYF.

This clonotype has a handful of counts. This sequence joins TRBV5-1 and TRBJ2-1; TRBD2 matches 12 bases. Germline V gives CDR1 SGHRS, CDR2 YFSETQ. V lost 1 base to trimming and J lost 6 bases; unmatched junction nucleotides: 5. The CDR3 spans 16 residues. The CDR3, as DNA: TGCGCCAGCAGCTTGACAACTAGCGGGGGGTCCAATGAGCAGTTCTTC. As protein: CASSLTTSGGSNEQFF.

The V call is TRBV11-2, the J call TRBJ2-1; TRBD2 matches at 10 bases. Per the germline V gene, CDR1 is SGHAT and CDR2 is FQNNGV. This CDR3 is 16 amino acids long. V lost 0 bases to trimming and J lost 8 bases; unmatched junction nucleotides: 7. In DNA, the CDR3 is TGTGCCAGCAGCTTAGATCAGGCTAGCGGGGGCTATGAGCAGTTCTTC. Protein: CASSLDQASGGYEQFF.

J is TRBJ2-5 and V is TRBV20-1; 9 bases map to TRBD2. Germline CDR1 DFQATT, CDR2 SNEGSKA (reference sequence). After removal of 1 base from V and 9 bases from J, the junction contained 21 bases not matched to a gene. This CDR3 spans 18 amino acids. CDR3 nucleotides: TGCAGTGCTAGAGCCCTCGCGTCCGGGACTAGCAGAAATGGAGCCCAGTACTTC. This gives the protein CSARALASGTSRNGAQYF.

A note on this clonotype: The junction and the germline gene differ at one end; a read error may be behind it. The gene calls are TRBV4-2 and TRBJ2-6; D is ambiguous. The CDR3 sequence is 16 residues long. Per the germline V gene, CDR1 is LGHNA and CDR2 is YNFKEQ. CDR3 sequence: CAGSQVGGAGANVLTF. CDR3 DNA: TGTGCCGGCAGCCAAGTGGGCGGTGCCGGGGCCAACGTCCTGACTTTC.

Worth noting for this clonotype: A junction end diverges from the germline sequence, so it may reflect a read error. This chain uses TRBV4-1 with TRBJ2-3, with TRBD2 matching over 8 bases. The CDR3 runs to 17 residues. Germline CDR1 and CDR2: MGHRA and YSYEKL. The CDR3 here is CASSQEGLLADTDTQYF. The CDR3 nucleotides read TGTGCCAGCAGCCAAGAAGGATTACTAGCGGACACAGATACGCAGTATTTT.

The rearrangement uses TRBV25-1 and TRBJ1-1; TRBD1 is a possible D gene (6 bases). The V and J ends lost 4 bases and 4 bases respectively, with 13 bases between them. The CDR3 consists of 14 residues. Germline loops: CDR1 MGHDK, CDR2 SYGVNS. In DNA, the CDR3 is TGTGCCAGCAGTGGCAGGGGAGTAGGCACTGAAGCTTTCTTT. The encoded protein is CASSGRGVGTEAFF.

This chain connects TRBV15 to TRBJ2-5; the D gene is possibly TRBD2 (5 bases). CDR1 is LNHNV, CDR2 YYDKDF, per germline (reference sequence). The CDR3 has 15 residues. V was pared by 8 bases and J by 1 base, with 17 bases between. In nucleotides, the CDR3 is TGTGCCACCCTTGAAATCGGAGGTGGCCAAGAGACCCAGTACTTC. Residues: CATLEIGGGQETQYF. Full variable domain (outside the CDR3, taken from reference TRBV15 and TRBJ2-5): DAMVIQNPRYQVTQFGKPVTLSCSQTLNHNVMYWYQQKSSQAPKLLFHYYDKDFNNEADTPDNFQSRRPNTSFCFLDIRSPGLGDTAMYLCATLEIGGGQETQYFGPGTRLLVL.